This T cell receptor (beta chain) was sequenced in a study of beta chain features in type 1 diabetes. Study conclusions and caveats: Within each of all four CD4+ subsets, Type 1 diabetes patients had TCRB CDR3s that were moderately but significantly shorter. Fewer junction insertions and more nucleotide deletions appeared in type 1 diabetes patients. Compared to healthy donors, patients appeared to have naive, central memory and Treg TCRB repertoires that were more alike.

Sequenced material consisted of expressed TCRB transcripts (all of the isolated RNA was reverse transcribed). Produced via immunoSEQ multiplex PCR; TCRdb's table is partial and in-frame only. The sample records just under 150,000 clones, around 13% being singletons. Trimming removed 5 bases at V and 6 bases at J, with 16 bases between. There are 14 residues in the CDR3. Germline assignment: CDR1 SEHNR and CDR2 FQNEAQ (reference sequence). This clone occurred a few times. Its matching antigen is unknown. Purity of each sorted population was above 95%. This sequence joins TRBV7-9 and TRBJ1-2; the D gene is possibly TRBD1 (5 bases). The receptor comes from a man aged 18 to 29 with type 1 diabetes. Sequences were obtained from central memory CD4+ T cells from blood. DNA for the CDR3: TGTGCCAGCAGCGTCGGGTCGCAGGACAATGGCTACACCTTC. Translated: CASSVGSQDNGYTF.